The present TCR beta chain was sequenced within a study of blood T cell repertoires in COVID-19. The V end lost 2 bases, the J end lost 2 bases, and 10 bases lay between the germline ends. Per germline, CDR1 KGHSH and CDR2 LQKENI. The CDR3 loop spans 14 amino acids. Profiled with immunoSEQ multiplex PCR; TCRdb holds only in-frame clones, not every one. This sample has roughly 330,000 clones, with 80% to 90% found just once. V is TRBV18 and J is TRBJ2-7; the D gene is possibly TRBD1 (5 bases). The sample was PBMCs or T cells enriched from blood (not recorded which). The receptor was isolated from a man aged 25-45 years who had recovered from COVID-19. In nucleotides, the CDR3 is TGTGCCAGCTCACCAGTTCAGACAGCCTACGAGCAGTACTTC. It yields the protein CASSPVQTAYEQYF.